A single sample gave rise to the 8 T cell receptor beta chains below, sequenced in a study of blood T cell repertoires in COVID-19. TCRdb's table, derived via immunoSEQ multiplex PCR, lists solely in-frame clones and lacks some. The top ten clones hold under 2% of a sample with approximately 250,000 clones, about 89% of them seen once. The sequencing input was peripheral blood. The receptors stem from a woman aged 60-75 years who had recovered from COVID-19.

The chain couples TRBV5-1 to TRBJ1-2; the D gene is possibly TRBD1 (5 bases). Germline values: CDR1 SGHRS, CDR2 YFSETQ. With 2 bases removed from V and 2 bases from J, the gap between germline ends came to 7 bases. The CDR3 covers 13 residues. CDR3 loop: CASSFGGNYGYTF. CDR3 in DNA: TGCGCCAGCAGCTTTGGGGGGAACTATGGCTACACCTTC.

This clone was seen once. The chain links TRBV28 to TRBJ2-1; 8 bases line up with TRBD2. Trimming cost V 6 bases and J 4 bases; bases outside gene matches: 8. Germline CDR1 and CDR2: MDHEN and SYDVKM. The CDR3 length is 15 residues. CDR3 nucleotide sequence: TGTGCCAGCAGGTTACTAGCGGCAGTATACAATGAGCAGTTCTTC. Amino acids: CASRLLAAVYNEQFF.

The chain has TRBV19 and TRBJ1-1; D unresolved. The ends were cut back, 2 bases at V and 1 base at J, with 8 bases in the middle. CDR1 LNHDA and CDR2 SQIVND come from the germline V gene (reference sequence). CDR3 size: 14 residues. The CDR3 is CASSIPRGNTEAFF. The CDR3 DNA reads TGTGCCAGTAGTATACCCCGGGGGAACACTGAAGCTTTCTTT.

This rearrangement joins TRBV5-1 to TRBJ2-1; D perhaps matches TRBD1 (6 bases). The CDR3 is 15 amino acids. With 9 bases removed from V and 1 base from J, the gap between germline ends came to 17 bases. The V gene's germline CDR1 is SGHRS and CDR2 YFSETQ. The CDR3 spells CATTEGVGSYNEQFF. The CDR3 DNA follows: TGCGCCACCACCGAGGGGGTGGGATCCTACAATGAGCAGTTCTTC.

This sequence joins TRBV23-1 and TRBJ2-7; tentatively, D is TRBD1 (5 bases). TRBV23-1 is marked as an open reading frame, function uncertain. Trimming shortened V by 4 bases and J by 2 bases, and 18 bases separated the two germline ends. CDR3 length: 16 amino acids. The CDR3 loop is CASSPPTGRSPYEQYF. DNA of the CDR3: TGCGCCAGCAGTCCTCCAACAGGAAGGAGCCCCTACGAGCAGTACTTC.

This chain joins TRBV6-5 and TRBJ1-2; 7 nucleotides line up with TRBD1. CDR1 is MNHEY and CDR2 is SVGAGI in the germline V gene. The ends lost 8 bases at V and 4 bases at J; junction bases unmatched: 7. There are 13 residues in the CDR3. The CDR3 protein is CASATDRVYGYTF. The CDR3 coding sequence is TGTGCCAGCGCAACAGACAGGGTCTATGGCTACACCTTC.

The chain links TRBV28 to TRBJ1-1; D not certain. The CDR3 loop spans 15 amino acids. The V gene's germline CDR1 is MDHEN and CDR2 SYDVKM. Trimming took 6 bases from V and 4 from J, leaving 18 bases between them. CDR3 sequence reads: CASSARRVRSTEAFF. The CDR3 coding sequence is TGTGCCAGCAGCGCGCGGAGGGTCCGGAGCACTGAAGCTTTCTTT.

A note on this clone: The same CDR3 also results from other DNA sequences found in this sample. The CDR3 loop reads CASSGQANTEAFF. The CDR3 region has the DNA TGTGCCAGCTCAGGACAGGCGAACACTGAAGCTTTCTTT. The J gene is TRBJ1-1, the V gene TRBV18, with 7 positions matching TRBD1. The CDR3 has 13 residues. The V gene end was trimmed by 5 bases and the J gene end by 1 base; junction bases not matched to a gene: 1. Germline CDR1 reads KGHSH; CDR2 reads LQKENI.